The T cell receptor beta chain under discussion was sequenced for a study of blood T cells in healthy people across ages (dated by TCRdb to about 2015). Background for the entire study: In model experiments, roughly one uniquely barcoded TCR beta cDNA molecule per two T cells was captured by template switching. The donors were divided into four age groups: young (average roughly 17 years), middle-aged (approximately 39), aged (approximately 59) and long-lived (about 90). To avoid experimental bias, donors of different ages were spread randomly across the sequencing lanes. Age-related changes in TCR beta repertoire diversity were measured in the study by deep sequencing normalized with unique cDNA molecular identifiers. Two additional independent replicas of 1 million unique cDNA reads from the same blood draw were analyzed for two donors (one aged 18 to 29 and one aged 80 or older). Study-level results and caveats: Donor CMV infection status was unknown, potentially confounding age-related changes in expanded clonotypes. Total diversity estimates from one million sequenced T cells were considered lower bounds and underestimates. Compared with the aged group, the long-lived group had more naive CD4+ T cells, fewer expanded clones and increased TCR diversity, a pattern suggesting age selection. As age increased, observed TCR beta diversity per million T cells dropped in a roughly linear way, and a significant reduction was already evident by age 40. Because profiling used bulk unsorted PBMCs, naive and antigen-experienced compartments could not be compared conclusively. There was a strong correlation between observed TCR beta diversity and the percentage of naive T cells measured by flow cytometry.

From the germline V gene (reference sequence), CDR1 is DFQATT and CDR2 is SNEGSKA. V is shortened by 5 bases, J by 8 bases, and the region joining them spans 18 bases. Reading from cysteine to phenylalanine, the CDR3 counts 13 amino acids. Only the CDR3 part of the read is kept: 39 bases, read in frame from the first base. This clonotype was seen only a few times. Its antigen is still unknown. This may come from a read error, since a much larger clone is one base off. Library preparation used 5' RACE. Sequencing was performed on an Illumina HiSeq 2500. A second PCR of roughly 6 to 12 cycles was run with a J-beta primer mix and a sample-barcoded 5' primer. A template-switch 5' adaptor carrying 12 random nucleotides introduced a unique molecular identifier onto each TCR beta cDNA molecule. Each sample yielded at least 2.5 million CDR3-containing paired-end reads. The Mint cDNA synthesis kit, primed by a TRBC-specific oligonucleotide, was used to synthesize first-strand cDNA from all RNA. After uracil-DNA glycosylase treatment, a first 18-cycle PCR used universal primers M1SS and BC2_uni_R on all cDNA. The authors' pipeline ran thus. For normalization, 1 million high-quality reads, each with a distinct molecular identifier, were randomly selected from each sample. Reads with shared molecular identifiers were discarded instead of being binned into consensus sequences. MiTCR, set to a Q25 quality threshold and the strictest error-elimination algorithm, was used for CDR3 identification, clonotype clustering and error correction. Lower-bound total TCR beta diversity was estimated with a nonparametric unseen species model using Euler transformation. TCRdb handled the public reads itself, with Q25 trimming in fastp and clone calling in MiXCR, and kept productive beta chains. CDR3 protein sequences are deduplicated, and each keeps its most common genes and DNA. TCRdb's processing, not the study's, gives the V and J calls here. The table for this sample lists around 870,000 distinct CDR3 sequences; more than 25% of them were counted only once. The ten largest account for 15% to 20% of the sample.

The roughly 39 donors, aged about 6 to 95 years, were systemically healthy Caucasian individuals from Russia. Approximately 9.7 milliliters of peripheral blood were drawn from each donor into EDTA-treated Vacutainer tubes. Ficoll-Paque density-gradient centrifugation was used to isolate PBMCs, with at least 6.5 million per sample. Total RNA was extracted from PBMCs with Trizol reagent, with at least 6 micrograms obtained per sample. Naive CD45RAhigh/CD27high T cell percentages were measured by flow cytometry on a PBMC aliquot from every donor. The chain employs TRBV20-1 and TRBJ1-2; the D gene remains uncertain. Sequencing was carried out using blood. The clonotype was recovered from an elderly woman in good health. The DNA sequence is TGCAGTGCTCCGGCGGGCAGCTGTAGGGGCTACACCTTC. Protein translation: CSAPAGSCRGYTF.